One sample yielded the 5 T cell receptor beta chains listed below, sequenced in a study of blood T cell repertoires in COVID-19. Profiled with immunoSEQ multiplex PCR; TCRdb holds only in-frame clones, not every one. Counted here are over 70,000 clones, 80% to 95% occurring once; the ten biggest clones make up 2.6%. Material: peripheral blood. These receptors were taken from a man between 45 and 60 years old with COVID-19, enrolled during active disease.

The CDR3 DNA reads as TGTGCCAGCAGCTCAACTAGCGGGGAGGGCAAAAACATTCAGTACTTC. This encodes CASSSTSGEGKNIQYF. The chain is built from TRBV7-2 and TRBJ2-4; 10 bases line up with TRBD2. CDR1 and CDR2 from the germline V gene are SGHTA and FQGNSA. The CDR3 contains 16 residues. The V gene end was trimmed by 4 bases and the J gene end by 3 bases; junction bases not matched to a gene: 6.

V is TRBV10-3 and J is TRBJ2-5, with 8 bases lining up with TRBD2. The V segment lost 0 bases and the J segment 1 base; nucleotides outside the gene matches: 4. Germline CDR1 reads ENHRY; CDR2 reads SYGVKD. This CDR3 spans 16 amino acids. CDR3: CAISESRGATQETQYF. In nucleotides, the CDR3 is TGTGCCATCAGTGAGTCGCGGGGGGCCACCCAAGAGACCCAGTACTTC.

The rearrangement links TRBV5-4 to TRBJ2-5; TRBD2 might be the D (5 bases). The CDR3 contains 15 residues. Trimming left V 0 bases short and J 1 base short, with 10 bases between. Germline CDR1 and CDR2: SGHNT and YYREEE (reference sequence). CDR3 in amino acids: CASSLVKGSQETQYF. CDR3 in DNA: TGTGCCAGCAGCTTGGTTAAAGGGAGCCAAGAGACCCAGTACTTC.

V is TRBV5-6 and J is TRBJ2-7; TRBD2 aligns across 14 bases. Germline V gene sequence: CDR1 SGHDT, CDR2 YYEEEE. This CDR3 is 13 amino acids long. CDR3: CASSLGLAGGMHV. CDR3 in DNA: TGTGCCAGCAGCTTAGGACTAGCGGGAGGTATGCACGTC.

This clone was seen once. The V and J genes are TRBV6-1 and TRBJ1-1; D uncertain. This CDR3 is 14 amino acids long. With 2 bases removed from V and 3 bases from J, the gap between germline ends came to 10 bases. Germline V CDR1 and CDR2: MNHNS, SASEGT. CDR3 nucleotides: TGTGCCAGCAGTGAACGCCCAGGTTACACTGAAGCTTTCTTT. This encodes CASSERPGYTEAFF.